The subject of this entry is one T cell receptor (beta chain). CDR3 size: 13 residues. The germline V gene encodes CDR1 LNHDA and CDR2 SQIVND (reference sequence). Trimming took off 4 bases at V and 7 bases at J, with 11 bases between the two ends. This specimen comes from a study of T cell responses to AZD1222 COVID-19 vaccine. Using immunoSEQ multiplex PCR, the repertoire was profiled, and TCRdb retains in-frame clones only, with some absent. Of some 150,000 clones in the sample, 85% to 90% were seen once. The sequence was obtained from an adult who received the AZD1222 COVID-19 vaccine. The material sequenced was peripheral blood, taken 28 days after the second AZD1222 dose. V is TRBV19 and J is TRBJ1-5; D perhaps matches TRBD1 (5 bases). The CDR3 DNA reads TGTGCCAGTAGTACAGGGACTCGGCAGCCCCAGCATTTT. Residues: CASSTGTRQPQHF.